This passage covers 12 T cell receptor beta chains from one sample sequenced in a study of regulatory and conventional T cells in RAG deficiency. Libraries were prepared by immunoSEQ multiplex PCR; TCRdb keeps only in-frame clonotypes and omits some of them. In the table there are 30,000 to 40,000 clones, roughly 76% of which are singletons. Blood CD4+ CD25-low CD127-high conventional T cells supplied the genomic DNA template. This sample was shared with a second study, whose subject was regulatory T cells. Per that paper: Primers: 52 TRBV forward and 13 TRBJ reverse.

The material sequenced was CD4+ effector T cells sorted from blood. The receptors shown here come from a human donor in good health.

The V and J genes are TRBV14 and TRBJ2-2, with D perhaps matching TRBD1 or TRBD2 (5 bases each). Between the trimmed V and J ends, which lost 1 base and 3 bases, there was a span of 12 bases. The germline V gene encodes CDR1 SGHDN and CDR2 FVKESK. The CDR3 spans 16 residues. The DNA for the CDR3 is TGTGCCAGCAGCCAAGTGGGACGGACCTACACCGGGGAGCTGTTTTTT. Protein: CASSQVGRTYTGELFF.

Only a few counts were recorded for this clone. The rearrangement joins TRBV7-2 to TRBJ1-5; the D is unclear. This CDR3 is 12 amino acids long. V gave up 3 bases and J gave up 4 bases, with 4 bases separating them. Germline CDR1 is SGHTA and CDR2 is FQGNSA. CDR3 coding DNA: TGTGCCAGCAGCTTTGGGAATCAGCCCCAGCATTTT. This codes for CASSFGNQPQHF. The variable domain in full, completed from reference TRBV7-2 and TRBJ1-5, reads GAGVSQSPSNKVTEKGKDVELRCDPISGHTALYWYRQSLGQGLEFLIYFQGNSAPDKSGLPSDRFSAERTGGSVSTLTIQRTQQEDSAVYLCASSFGNQPQHFGDGTRLSIL.

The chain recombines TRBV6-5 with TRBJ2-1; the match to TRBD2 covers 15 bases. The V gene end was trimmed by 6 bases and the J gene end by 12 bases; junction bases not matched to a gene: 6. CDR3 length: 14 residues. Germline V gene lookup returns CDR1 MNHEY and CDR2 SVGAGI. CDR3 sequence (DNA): TGTGCCAGCAGCCGCGGACTAGCGGGAGGGCCGCAGTTCTTC. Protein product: CASSRGLAGGPQFF.

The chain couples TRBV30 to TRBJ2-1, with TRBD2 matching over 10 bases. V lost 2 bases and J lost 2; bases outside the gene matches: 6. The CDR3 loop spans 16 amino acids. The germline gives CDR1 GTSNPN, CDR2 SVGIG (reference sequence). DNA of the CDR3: TGTGCCTGGAGTTTCCGGACTAGCGGTACCTACAATGAGCAGTTCTTC. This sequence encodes CAWSFRTSGTYNEQFF.

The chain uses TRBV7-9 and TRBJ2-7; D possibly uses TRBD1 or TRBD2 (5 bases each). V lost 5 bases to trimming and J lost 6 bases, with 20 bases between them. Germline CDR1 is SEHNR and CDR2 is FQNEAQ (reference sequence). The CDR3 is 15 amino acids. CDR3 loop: CASSHTGPAVGEQYF. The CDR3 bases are TGTGCCAGCAGCCATACGGGACCGGCCGTCGGCGAGCAGTACTTC.

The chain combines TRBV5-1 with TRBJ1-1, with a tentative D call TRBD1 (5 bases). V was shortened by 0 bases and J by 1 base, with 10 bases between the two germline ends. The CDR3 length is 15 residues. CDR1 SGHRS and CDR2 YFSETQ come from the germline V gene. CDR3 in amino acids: CASSLGQGSNTEAFF. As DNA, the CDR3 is TGCGCCAGCAGCTTGGGGCAGGGATCGAACACTGAAGCTTTCTTT. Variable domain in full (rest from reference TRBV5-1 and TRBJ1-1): KAGVTQTPRYLIKTRGQQVTLSCSPISGHRSVSWYQQTPGQGLQFLFEYFSETQRNKGNFPGRFSGRQFSNSRSEMNVSTLELGDSALYLCASSLGQGSNTEAFFGQGTRLTVV.

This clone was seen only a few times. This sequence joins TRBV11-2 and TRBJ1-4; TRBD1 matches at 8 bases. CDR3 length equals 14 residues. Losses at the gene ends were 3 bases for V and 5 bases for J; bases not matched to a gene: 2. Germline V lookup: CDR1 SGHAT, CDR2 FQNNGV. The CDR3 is CASSFGTGNEKLFF. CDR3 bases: TGTGCCAGCAGCTTTGGGACAGGAAATGAAAAACTGTTTTTT.

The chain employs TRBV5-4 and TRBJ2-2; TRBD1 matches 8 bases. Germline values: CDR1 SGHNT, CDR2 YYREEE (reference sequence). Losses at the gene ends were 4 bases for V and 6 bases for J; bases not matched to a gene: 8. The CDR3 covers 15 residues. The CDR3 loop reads CASSQGQGISGELFF. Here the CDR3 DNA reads TGTGCCAGCAGCCAAGGACAGGGAATATCCGGGGAGCTGTTTTTT.

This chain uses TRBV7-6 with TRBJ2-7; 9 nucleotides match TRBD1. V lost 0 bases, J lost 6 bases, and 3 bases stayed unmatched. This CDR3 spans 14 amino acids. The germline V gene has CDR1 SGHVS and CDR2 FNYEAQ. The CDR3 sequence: CASSLATGGGEQYF. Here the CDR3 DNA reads TGTGCCAGCAGCTTAGCGACAGGGGGGGGCGAGCAGTACTTC.

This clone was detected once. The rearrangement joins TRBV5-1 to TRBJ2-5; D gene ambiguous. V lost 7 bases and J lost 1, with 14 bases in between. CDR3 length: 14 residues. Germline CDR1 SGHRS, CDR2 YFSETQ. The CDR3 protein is CASALWVRQETQYF. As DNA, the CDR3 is TGCGCCAGCGCCTTGTGGGTGCGCCAAGAGACCCAGTACTTC.

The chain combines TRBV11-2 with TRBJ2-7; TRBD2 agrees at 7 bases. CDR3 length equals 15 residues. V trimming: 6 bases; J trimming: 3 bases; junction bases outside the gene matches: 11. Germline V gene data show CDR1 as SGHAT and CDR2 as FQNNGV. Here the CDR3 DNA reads TGTGCCAGCAGTCCTTACGGCGGGGGAGACTACGAGCAGTACTTC. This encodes CASSPYGGGDYEQYF.

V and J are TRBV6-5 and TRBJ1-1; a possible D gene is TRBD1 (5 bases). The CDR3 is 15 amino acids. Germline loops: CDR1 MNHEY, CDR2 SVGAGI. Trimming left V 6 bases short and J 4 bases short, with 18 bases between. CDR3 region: CASSNHGAAGTEAFF. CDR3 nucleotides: TGTGCCAGCAGCAATCACGGGGCAGCGGGCACTGAAGCTTTCTTT.